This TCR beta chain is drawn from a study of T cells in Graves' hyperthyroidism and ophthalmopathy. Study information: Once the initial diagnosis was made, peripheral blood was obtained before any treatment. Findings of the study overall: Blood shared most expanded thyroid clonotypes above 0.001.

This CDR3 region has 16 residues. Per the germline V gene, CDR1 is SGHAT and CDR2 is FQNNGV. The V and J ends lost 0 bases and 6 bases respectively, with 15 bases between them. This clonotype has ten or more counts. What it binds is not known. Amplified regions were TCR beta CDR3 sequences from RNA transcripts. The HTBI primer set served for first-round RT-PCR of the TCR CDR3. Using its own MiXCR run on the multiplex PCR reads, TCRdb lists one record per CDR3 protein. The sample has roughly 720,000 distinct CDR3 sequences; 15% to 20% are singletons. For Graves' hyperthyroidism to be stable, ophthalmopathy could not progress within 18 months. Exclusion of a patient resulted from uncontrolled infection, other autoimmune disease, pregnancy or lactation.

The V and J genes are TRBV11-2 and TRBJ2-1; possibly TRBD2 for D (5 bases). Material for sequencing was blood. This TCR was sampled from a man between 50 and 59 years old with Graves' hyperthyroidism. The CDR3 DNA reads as TGTGCCAGCAGCTTAGATCTGGTTAGCGCGATCAATGAGCAGTTCTTC. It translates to CASSLDLVSAINEQFF.